The rows below give T cell receptor beta chains drawn from one sample of a study of blood T cell repertoires in COVID-19. Assay used: immunoSEQ multiplex PCR; TCRdb lists only in-frame clones, some missing. The sample consists of more than 150,000 clones, roughly 90% of them appearing once. Sequencing was done on a sample of PBMCs or T cells enriched from blood (not recorded which). Source of these receptors: a woman aged 30 to 39 who had recovered from COVID-19. The conserved cysteine and the conserved F or W are not part of the CDR3 here. The order of the fields is J gene, clone size, V gene, CDR3 protein. Some rows have no size entry. The others give once, few or many, or a class for an expanded clone.

>TRBJ1-6|.|TRBV29-1
SVRTGQNSPLH
>TRBJ1-2|.|TRBV19
ASSKGQNDRDGYT
>TRBJ2-1|.|TRBV6-1
ASSETSIEQF
>TRBJ2-1|.|TRBV18
ASSPSLVAGRAYEQF
>TRBJ2-3|.|TRBV7-2
ASSWEMDTQY
>TRBJ1-2|.|TRBV7-9
ASSLGSFEGGYT
>TRBJ2-7|.|TRBV15
ATSGYGGEQY
>TRBJ1-2|.|TRBV24-1
ATSDQQGLYGYT
>TRBJ2-3|.|TRBV7-8
ASSLDRAIDTQY
>TRBJ2-5|.|TRBV23-1
ARGGVETQY
>TRBJ2-7|.|TRBV2
ASIRWQGSSYEQY
>TRBJ2-7|.|TRBV24-1
ATSGSGGRYEQY
>TRBJ2-7|few|TRBV11-1
ASGVSGTADEQY
>TRBJ1-3|.|TRBV5-4
ASSPSWGPGNTIY